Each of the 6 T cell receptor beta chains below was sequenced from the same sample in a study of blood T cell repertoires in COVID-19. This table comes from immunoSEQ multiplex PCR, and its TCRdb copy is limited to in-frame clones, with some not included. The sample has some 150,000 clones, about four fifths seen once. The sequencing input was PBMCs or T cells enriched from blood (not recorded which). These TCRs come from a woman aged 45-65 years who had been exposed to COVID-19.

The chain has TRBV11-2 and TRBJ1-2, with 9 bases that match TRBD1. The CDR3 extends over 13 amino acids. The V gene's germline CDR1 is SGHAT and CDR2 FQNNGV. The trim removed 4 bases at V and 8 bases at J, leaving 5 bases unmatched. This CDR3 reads CASSSGTGRGYTF. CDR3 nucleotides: TGTGCCAGCAGCTCCGGGACAGGGAGGGGCTACACCTTC.

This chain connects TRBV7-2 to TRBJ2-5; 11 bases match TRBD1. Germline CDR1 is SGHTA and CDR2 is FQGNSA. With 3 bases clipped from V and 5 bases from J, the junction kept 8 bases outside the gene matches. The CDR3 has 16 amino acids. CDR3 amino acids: CASSFRTGGGRETQYF. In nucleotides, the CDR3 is TGTGCCAGCAGCTTTCGGACAGGGGGCGGTAGGGAGACCCAGTACTTC.

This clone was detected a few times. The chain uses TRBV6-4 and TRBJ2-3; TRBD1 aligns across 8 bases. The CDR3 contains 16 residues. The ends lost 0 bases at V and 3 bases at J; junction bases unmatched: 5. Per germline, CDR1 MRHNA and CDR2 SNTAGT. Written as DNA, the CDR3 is TGTGCCAGCAGTGACTCGCCCCAGGGGGCAACAGATACGCAGTATTTT. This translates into CASSDSPQGATDTQYF.

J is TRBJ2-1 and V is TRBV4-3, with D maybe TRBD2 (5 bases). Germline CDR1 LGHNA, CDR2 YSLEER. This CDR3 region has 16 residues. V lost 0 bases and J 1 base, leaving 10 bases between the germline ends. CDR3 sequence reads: CASSQEPGNSYNEQFF. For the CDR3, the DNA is TGCGCCAGCAGCCAAGAACCCGGGAATTCCTACAATGAGCAGTTCTTC.

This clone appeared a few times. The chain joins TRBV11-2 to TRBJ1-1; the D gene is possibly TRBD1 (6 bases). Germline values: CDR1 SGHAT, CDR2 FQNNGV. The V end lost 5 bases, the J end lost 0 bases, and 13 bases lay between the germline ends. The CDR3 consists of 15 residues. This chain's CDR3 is CASSQGTILNTEAFF. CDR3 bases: TGTGCCAGCAGCCAGGGGACGATCTTGAACACTGAAGCTTTCTTT.

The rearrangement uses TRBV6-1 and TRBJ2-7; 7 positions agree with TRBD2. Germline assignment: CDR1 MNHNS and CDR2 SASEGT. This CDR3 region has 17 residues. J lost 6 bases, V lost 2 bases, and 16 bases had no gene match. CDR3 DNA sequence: TGTGCCAGCAGTGAAAGGGTGGGCGCCCGCGGGGAGGGCGAGCAGTACTTC. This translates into CASSERVGARGEGEQYF.